Shown below are 26 T cell receptor beta chains from a single sample sequenced in a study of vaccination and CD4 T cells after COVID-19. Scientists ran DNA taken from cultured CD4+ T cells through the Oncomine TCR Beta short-read assay for sequencing. MiXCR, applied by TCRdb to the PCR reads, yields one record per CDR3 protein. The sample holds roughly 20,000 distinct CDR3 sequences, 40% to 50% seen once. These receptors have no identified antigens. The treatment is: approximately 9-day PBMC culture with coronavirus spike peptide pools or control peptides (ViraFEST assay). The specimen comprised CD4+ T cells from blood, cultured in vitro, sampled before SARS-CoV-2 vaccination. These receptor sequences come from a human donor who had recovered from COVID-19.

This clonotype was seen just once. The rearrangement uses TRBV6-1 and TRBJ2-3; 7 nucleotides line up with TRBD2. The CDR3 covers 17 residues. Germline trimming cut 2 bases from V and 3 bases from J; bases unmatched to any gene: 11. Germline CDR1 MNHNS, CDR2 SASEGT. CDR3 sequence: CASSEREWAGVTDTQYF. CDR3 DNA: TGTGCCAGCAGTGAACGGGAATGGGCGGGGGTAACAGATACGCAGTATTTT.

The chain employs TRBV6-2 or TRBV6-3 and TRBJ1-2; D is perhaps TRBD1 (5 bases). The germline V and J ends were trimmed by 6 bases and 8 bases, with 19 bases remaining between them. Germline V CDR1 and CDR2: MNHEY, SVGEGT. The CDR3 is 14 residues long. CDR3 DNA: TGTGCCAGCAGCAATGGGGGTAGCCGGGTCGGCTACACCTTC. Its protein product is CASSNGGSRVGYTF.

The CDR3 is CSVGVPQGVGYGYTF. CDR3 coding DNA: TGCAGCGTGGGGGTACCACAGGGGGTCGGCTATGGCTACACCTTC. J is TRBJ1-2 and V is TRBV29-1; 8 nucleotides match TRBD1. The CDR3 contains 15 residues. The V segment lost 6 bases and the J segment 4 bases; nucleotides outside the gene matches: 13. The germline gives CDR1 SQVTM, CDR2 ANQGSEA.

V gene TRBV7-8 combines with J gene TRBJ2-1, with D possibly matching TRBD1 (5 bases). Trimming pared 3 bases from V and 7 bases from J, leaving 10 bases between. The CDR3 has 13 residues. CDR1 is SGHVS and CDR2 is FQNEAQ in the germline V gene. This CDR3 reads CASSFSGWNEQFF. The CDR3 bases are TGTGCCAGCAGCTTCTCAGGGTGGAATGAGCAGTTCTTC.

The rearrangement links TRBV9 to TRBJ2-5, with 8 nucleotides matching TRBD2. CDR1 SGDLS and CDR2 YYNGEE come from the germline V gene. V shed 4 bases, J shed 5 bases, and the junction held 10 bases outside the gene matches. The CDR3 has 15 amino acids. In DNA, the CDR3 is TGTGCCAGCAGCCTCACTAGCGGTATAAGGGAGACCCAGTACTTC. Translated, it gives CASSLTSGIRETQYF.

In this sample, this clonotype turned up a few times. The chain recombines TRBV19 with TRBJ1-1; D remains ambiguous. The germline CDR1 and CDR2 sequences are LNHDA and SQIVND (reference sequence). With 1 base removed from V and 6 bases from J, the gap between germline ends came to 12 bases. This CDR3 comprises 14 residues. The DNA for the CDR3 is TGTGCCAGTAGTATAGCAGAGTTACTACCTGAAGCTTTCTTT. Translated, it gives CASSIAELLPEAFF. The full variable domain, completed using reference TRBV19 and TRBJ1-1, is DGGITQSPKYLFRKEGQNVTLSCEQNLNHDAMYWYRQDPGQGLRLIYYSQIVNDFQKGDIAEGYSVSREKKESFPLTVTSAQKNPTAFYLCASSIAELLPEAFFGQGTRLTVV.

The chain joins TRBV19 to TRBJ1-5; D gene unclear. CDR3 length equals 16 residues. Deletions cut 3 bases from V and 6 bases from J, with 18 bases between. Germline loops: CDR1 LNHDA, CDR2 SQIVND (reference sequence). CDR3 bases: TGTGCCAGTAGTATTACCGTCCAGACCAGGCGTCAGCCCCAGCATTTT. Encoded protein: CASSITVQTRRQPQHF.

This clonotype was seen only once. CDR3 amino acids: CASSLYRESIHEQFF. CDR3 DNA sequence: TGTGCCAGCAGCTTATACCGGGAGTCTATCCATGAGCAGTTCTTC. The chain links TRBV7-2 to TRBJ2-1, with D possibly being TRBD2 (6 bases). This CDR3 contains 15 residues. Germline CDR1 SGHTA, CDR2 FQGNSA. V was pared by 2 bases and J by 8 bases, with 16 bases between.

The table lists this clonotype with a few counts. The gene calls are TRBV6-5 and TRBJ2-2; D is unclear. CDR1 and CDR2 from the germline V gene are MNHEY and SVGAGI. V lost 2 bases, J lost 7 bases, and 8 bases lay in between. CDR3 size: 13 residues. The CDR3 loop is CASSYRSLGELFF. In DNA form, the CDR3 reads TGTGCCAGCAGTTACCGAAGTCTCGGGGAGCTGTTTTTT.

This clonotype showed up just a few times. This sequence joins TRBV6-5 and TRBJ1-1; TRBD1 is a possible D gene (5 bases). CDR1 and CDR2 (germline): MNHEY, SVGAGI. The CDR3 runs 17 residues. The V and J ends lost 0 bases and 0 bases respectively, with 14 bases between them. The CDR3 loop is CASSYSSRVVVNTEAFF. The CDR3 bases are TGTGCCAGCAGTTACTCGAGCAGGGTCGTAGTGAACACTGAAGCTTTCTTT.

This clonotype appeared a few times. The J gene is TRBJ1-5, the V gene TRBV4-1; 7 bases are a match to TRBD1. The CDR3 is 16 residues long. The V and J ends lost 2 bases and 2 bases, in that order; junction bases with no gene match: 6. Germline CDR1 MGHRA, CDR2 YSYEKL. The CDR3 DNA follows: TGCGCCAGCAGCCAACCCGACAGGGATCGCAATCAGCCCCAGCATTTT. This gives the protein CASSQPDRDRNQPQHF.

J is TRBJ2-7 and V is TRBV4-1; D assignment may be TRBD1 or TRBD2 (5 bases each). The CDR3 consists of 15 residues. V was pared by 3 bases and J by 4 bases, with 16 bases between. Germline lookup yields CDR1 MGHRA and CDR2 YSYEKL. CDR3 sequence: CASSQQSGTVYEQYF. The CDR3 DNA reads as TGCGCCAGCAGCCAGCAATCCGGGACGGTATACGAGCAGTACTTC.

J is TRBJ2-1 and V is TRBV12-3 or TRBV12-4; D ambiguous. The ends were cut back, 7 bases at V and 8 bases at J, with 15 bases in the middle. This CDR3 region has 13 residues. CDR3 nucleotide sequence: TGTGCCAGCACCTTGGGTGGGTTGCATGAGCAGTTCTTC. Its protein product is CASTLGGLHEQFF.

This clonotype was seen a few times. The chain couples TRBV6-1 to TRBJ2-1; D unclear. Germline CDR1 and CDR2: MNHNS and SASEGT. V was cut by 7 bases and J by 6 bases, with 10 bases left in between. This CDR3 contains 12 residues. The DNA of the CDR3 is TGTGCCAGCATGGGTGGTAGCAATGAGCAGTTCTTC. This gives the protein CASMGGSNEQFF.

V is TRBV6-1 and J is TRBJ2-5; D could derive from TRBD1 or TRBD2 (5 bases each). Germline V gives CDR1 MNHNS, CDR2 SASEGT. V was pared by 5 bases and J by 8 bases, with 21 bases between. The CDR3 covers 15 residues. CDR3 sequence reads: CASSLNRGDSGTQYF. For the CDR3, the DNA is TGTGCCAGCAGTCTTAACCGGGGAGACAGTGGAACCCAGTACTTC.

The chain uses TRBV5-4 and TRBJ1-1; 9 bases map to TRBD1. The CDR3 length is 17 residues. Germline V gene sequence: CDR1 SGHNT, CDR2 YYREEE (reference sequence). Trimming removed 4 bases from V and 5 bases from J; junction bases left unmatched: 15. CDR3: CASSPPGQGMLVTEAFF. Here the CDR3 DNA reads TGTGCCAGCAGCCCTCCGGGACAGGGAATGTTGGTGACTGAAGCTTTCTTT. Filled out from reference TRBV5-4 and TRBJ1-1, the complete variable domain reads ETGVTQSPTHLIKTRGQQVTLRCSSQSGHNTVSWYQQALGQGPQFIFQYYREEENGRGNFPPRFSGLQFPNYSSELNVNALELDDSALYLCASSPPGQGMLVTEAFFGQGTRLTVV.

The J gene is TRBJ1-5, the V gene TRBV24-1, with D perhaps TRBD1 (6 bases). Germline loops: CDR1 KGHDR, CDR2 SFDVKD. The CDR3 has 14 amino acids. The V end lost 9 bases, the J end lost 2 bases, and 13 bases lay between the germline ends. The CDR3 sequence is CATSGAGGNQPQHF. The CDR3 DNA is TGTGCCACCTCCGGGGCAGGGGGCAATCAGCCCCAGCATTTT.

V gene TRBV7-9 combines with J gene TRBJ1-6; 10 bases fit TRBD1. With V trimmed by 1 base and J by 11 bases, 2 bases remained unmatched. Germline values: CDR1 SEHNR, CDR2 FQNEAQ (reference sequence). CDR3 size: 14 residues. In DNA, the CDR3 is TGTGCCAGCAGCTTAGGGGGGACAGGGGCACCCCTCCACTTT. Translated: CASSLGGTGAPLHF. Full variable domain (outside the CDR3, taken from reference TRBV7-9 and TRBJ1-6): DTGVSQNPRHKITKRGQNVTFRCDPISEHNRLYWYRQTLGQGPEFLTYFQNEAQLEKSRLLSDRFSAERPKGSFSTLEIQRTEQGDSAMYLCASSLGGTGAPLHFGNGTRLTVT.

This clonotype was counted a few times. The chain couples TRBV20-1 to TRBJ1-1; D is possibly TRBD1 (5 bases). The CDR3 is made up of 14 amino acids. Looked up from germline, CDR1 is DFQATT and CDR2 is SNEGSKA (reference sequence). Trimming took 4 bases from V and 1 from J, leaving 13 bases between them. The CDR3 nucleotides are TGCAGTGCTAAACTGGGGCCAGGGAACACTGAAGCTTTCTTT. Protein product: CSAKLGPGNTEAFF.

The chain is built from TRBV19 and TRBJ2-3; D not resolved. Germline CDR1 and CDR2: LNHDA and SQIVND (reference sequence). Trimming removed 0 bases from V and 5 bases from J, with 0 bases in between. The CDR3 consists of 11 residues. CDR3 region: CASSIEDTQYF. The CDR3, as DNA: TGTGCCAGTAGTATAGAAGATACGCAGTATTTT.

The chain employs TRBV27 and TRBJ2-1; 12 bases match TRBD1. CDR3 length: 17 amino acids. Trimming took 1 base from V and 5 from J; bases not matched to a gene: 6. Per germline, CDR1 MNHEY and CDR2 SMNVEV (reference sequence). CDR3 residues: CASSLWAGTGGNNEQFF. The CDR3 bases are TGTGCCAGCAGTTTATGGGCTGGGACAGGGGGCAACAATGAGCAGTTCTTC.

This clonotype was detected a few times. CDR3 in amino acids: CASSQGGQGAGYTF. The CDR3, as DNA: TGCGCCAGCAGCCAAGGAGGACAGGGGGCTGGCTACACCTTC. The chain combines TRBV4-1 with TRBJ1-2; 11 nucleotides line up with TRBD1. Per germline, CDR1 MGHRA and CDR2 YSYEKL. This CDR3 is built from 14 residues. Trimming removed 1 base from V and 7 bases from J; junction bases left unmatched: 2.

This chain links TRBV9 with TRBJ2-5; 13 bases map to TRBD2. This CDR3 comprises 15 residues. J gave up 5 bases and V 4 bases, and 5 bases lay outside the gene matches. Germline V CDR1 and CDR2: SGDLS, YYNGEE. The CDR3 sequence is CASSLGTSGIETQYF. Here the CDR3 DNA reads TGTGCCAGCAGCTTAGGGACTAGCGGGATTGAGACCCAGTACTTC.

This clonotype was counted only a few times. J is TRBJ1-1 and V is TRBV7-9, with TRBD1 matching over 7 bases. CDR3 length equals 16 residues. Germline CDR1 is SEHNR and CDR2 is FQNEAQ (reference sequence). Germline trimming cut 5 bases from V and 5 bases from J; bases unmatched to any gene: 14. The DNA for the CDR3 is TGTGCCAGCAGCCCCGACCGACAGGGCCGATATACTGAAGCTTTCTTT. Translated: CASSPDRQGRYTEAFF.

The rearrangement joins TRBV6-2 or TRBV6-3 to TRBJ1-5; tentative D call: TRBD1 (6 bases). The CDR3 length is 18 residues. The germline V gene has CDR1 MNHEY and CDR2 SVGEGT. Trimming shortened V by 2 bases and J by 3 bases, and 20 bases separated the two germline ends. CDR3 bases: TGTGCCAGCAGTTACGGGACATGGGGGAAGGAGGTCAATCAGCCCCAGCATTTT. Protein product: CASSYGTWGKEVNQPQHF.

The chain couples TRBV10-3 to TRBJ1-2; 10 bases are shared with TRBD1. J was trimmed by 8 bases and V by 4 bases; bases with no gene match: 4. Per the germline V gene, CDR1 is ENHRY and CDR2 is SYGVKD. The CDR3 has 13 residues. The CDR3 nucleotides are TGTGCCATCAGTGTGGGACAGGGGAAGGGCTACACCTTC. Translating gives CAISVGQGKGYTF.